This is a list of T cell receptor beta chains from one sample in a study of T-cell memory formation after mild COVID-19. TCRdb independently ran MiXCR on the 5' RACE reads; one entry per CDR3 protein. The sample yields some 440,000 distinct CDR3 sequences, more than 20% seen once. The sequenced sample consisted of PBMCs or a T cell subset sorted from them (not recorded which). The receptor set was obtained from an adult woman who had mild COVID-19 (a few samples of this study predate the infection). Cell type and time point are not known. Each CDR3 is given with its conserved first and last residue. Each record gives: CDR3 protein, CDR3 DNA, V gene, clone size, J gene, D gene. The D gene is left open where the match is weak. Clone size is not always given. Where it is, it says once, few, many or a class for expanded clones.

CASSPPTRVDTQYF	TGTGCCAGCTCACCTCCAACTAGGGTGGATACGCAGTATTTT	TRBV18	-	TRBJ2-3	-
CASSEQLSSGNTIYF	TGTGCCAGCAGTGAACAGTTAAGCTCTGGAAACACCATATATTTT	TRBV25-1	few	TRBJ1-3	-
CASTLTANYGYTF	TGTGCCAGCACACTGACAGCTAACTATGGCTACACCTTC	TRBV12-3/TRBV12-4	-	TRBJ1-2	-
CASSRQGMHTDTQYF	TGTGCCAGCAGTAGACAGGGAATGCACACAGATACGCAGTATTTT	TRBV27	-	TRBJ2-3	TRBD1
CATRDPNTGELFF	TGCGCCACGCGGGACCCGAACACCGGGGAGCTGTTTTTT	TRBV5-1	few	TRBJ2-2	-
CSAEDRDGDLGWKQTVYF	TGCAGTGCTGAGGACAGGGATGGTGATTTAGGCTGGAAACAGACTGTATATTTT	TRBV20-1	few	TRBJ1-3	TRBD1
CASSLGGTSGRAREQFF	TGTGCCAGCAGCTTGGGGGGGACTAGCGGGAGGGCACGTGAGCAGTTCTTC	TRBV7-2	-	TRBJ2-1	TRBD2
CASSVGGDSYNEQFF	TGTGCCAGCAGCGTAGGAGGGGACTCCTACAATGAGCAGTTCTTC	TRBV9	-	TRBJ2-1	-
CASSYGASGSETQYF	TGTGCCAGCAGTTACGGCGCTAGCGGGAGTGAGACCCAGTACTTC	TRBV6-2/TRBV6-3	-	TRBJ2-5	TRBD2
CASKPGLADRYTGELFF	TGTGCCAGCAAACCGGGACTAGCGGATAGATACACCGGGGAGCTGTTTTTT	TRBV6-2/TRBV6-3	few	TRBJ2-2	TRBD2
CASSLGGRGSEQYF	TGCGCCAGCAGCTTGGGTGGCAGGGGGAGCGAGCAGTACTTC	TRBV5-1	-	TRBJ2-7	TRBD1
CASSLDGNPSTDTQYF	TGCGCCAGCAGCTTGGACGGGAACCCAAGCACAGATACGCAGTATTTT	TRBV5-1	-	TRBJ2-3	-
CASSLTRTQETQYF	TGTGCCAGCAGCTTAACGAGGACCCAAGAGACCCAGTACTTC	TRBV11-2	few	TRBJ2-5	-
CASHGTEAFF	TGTGCCAGTCATGGCACTGAAGCTTTCTTT	TRBV19	-	TRBJ1-1	-
CASSVDTSGTGELFF	TGTGCCAGCAGCGTAGACACTAGCGGGACCGGGGAGCTGTTTTTT	TRBV9	-	TRBJ2-2	TRBD2
CASSPEHLLYGYTF	TGTGCCAGCAGCCCCGAGCATCTCCTCTATGGCTACACCTTC	TRBV7-9	-	TRBJ1-2	-
CASRLTSGGAIGGELFF	TGTGCCAGCAGACTAACCTCCGGGGGAGCCATAGGCGGGGAGCTGTTTTTT	TRBV7-2	-	TRBJ2-2	-
CATSSTGLARTDTQYF	TGTGCCACCAGTTCTACAGGGCTAGCACGCACAGATACGCAGTATTTT	TRBV24-1	many	TRBJ2-3	-
CASKKRQGDTEAFF	TGTGCCAGCAAAAAACGACAGGGGGACACTGAAGCTTTCTTT	TRBV12-3/TRBV12-4	-	TRBJ1-1	TRBD1
CASSEAVRGLPEQYF	TGTGCCAGCAGTGAAGCGGTAAGGGGCTTACCCGAGCAGTACTTC	TRBV6-1	few	TRBJ2-7	-
CSASTSGAQETQYF	TGCAGTGCTTCGACTAGCGGTGCGCAAGAGACCCAGTACTTC	TRBV20-1	-	TRBJ2-5	TRBD2
CASSYAGDYEQYF	TGTGCCAGCAGTTACGCCGGAGACTACGAGCAGTACTTC	TRBV6-2/TRBV6-3	once	TRBJ2-7	-
CASSQGINGYTF	TGTGCCAGCAGCCAGGGAATCAATGGCTACACCTTC	TRBV6-5	-	TRBJ1-2	-
CASSLKVGGMYEQFF	TGTGCCAGCAGTTTGAAGGTAGGGGGAATGTATGAGCAGTTCTTC	TRBV6-2/TRBV6-3	few	TRBJ2-1	-
CASSYSGQGSNQPQHF	TGTGCCAGCAGTTACTCGGGACAGGGAAGCAATCAGCCCCAGCATTTT	TRBV6-5	-	TRBJ1-5	TRBD1
CASSEGTSLADTQYF	TGTGCCAGCAGCGAAGGGACTAGCTTGGCAGATACGCAGTATTTT	TRBV9	few	TRBJ2-3	TRBD2
CASTLVYEQYF	TGTGCCAGCACTCTGGTCTACGAGCAGTACTTC	TRBV12-3/TRBV12-4	-	TRBJ2-7	-
CASSSLGSGYGYEQYF	TGTGCCAGCAGCTCCCTGGGTAGCGGGTATGGCTACGAGCAGTACTTC	TRBV7-9	-	TRBJ2-7	TRBD2
CSARERTGSYYEQYF	TGCAGTGCTAGGGAGCGGACAGGTTCCTACTACGAGCAGTACTTC	TRBV20-1	-	TRBJ2-7	TRBD1
CASSSHWGNPDTQYF	TGCGCCAGCAGCTCCCATTGGGGAAACCCAGATACGCAGTATTTT	TRBV4-1	few	TRBJ2-3	-
CASSQDRARGADTQYF	TGTGCCAGCAGCCAAGATAGGGCAAGGGGGGCAGATACGCAGTATTTT	TRBV4-2	many	TRBJ2-3	-